The 30 T cell receptor beta chains given below trace back to one sample, sequenced in a study of shared clonotypes between healthy human individuals. The method was immunoSEQ multiplex PCR; TCRdb's version includes in-frame clones alone and lacks a portion of them. The sample lists about 1.5 million clones, roughly 96% occurring once. The specimen sequenced was naive CD4+ T cells sorted from blood. Subset denoted: CD45RA+ positively selected. These receptors were obtained from a man under 40 in good health.

The chain links TRBV9 to TRBJ2-7; either TRBD1 or TRBD2 may supply D (5 bases each). The ends were cut back, 4 bases at V and 7 bases at J, with 21 bases in the middle. The CDR3 consists of 15 residues. Germline V gene data show CDR1 as SGDLS and CDR2 as YYNGEE. In nucleotides, the CDR3 is TGTGCCAGCAGCCCATCCGGGACCAGATCCCTTGAGCAGTACTTC. Its translation is CASSPSGTRSLEQYF.

V gene TRBV6-5 combines with J gene TRBJ2-6; D gene unclear. The V gene's germline CDR1 is MNHEY and CDR2 SVGAGI. The CDR3 loop spans 14 amino acids. The V and J ends lost 0 bases and 4 bases respectively, with 4 bases between them. CDR3 in amino acids: CASSYSPGANVLTF. The DNA for the CDR3 is TGTGCCAGCAGTTACTCCCCGGGGGCCAACGTCCTGACTTTC.

The genes are TRBV4-3 and TRBJ2-3; D remains ambiguous. Germline V gene lookup returns CDR1 LGHNA and CDR2 YSLEER. This CDR3 is 13 amino acids long. With 7 bases removed from V and 0 bases from J, the gap between germline ends came to 8 bases. The CDR3 loop is CASISVSTDTQYF. In DNA, the CDR3 is TGCGCCAGCATAAGCGTAAGCACAGATACGCAGTATTTT.

This chain uses TRBV6-8 with TRBJ2-2; the D is unclear. V lost 5 bases and J lost 0, with 13 bases in between. Germline CDR1 and CDR2: MNHGY and SAAAGT. This CDR3 spans 16 amino acids. CDR3 loop: CASSVPKVPNTGELFF. Here the CDR3 DNA reads TGTGCCAGCAGTGTCCCTAAAGTTCCGAACACCGGGGAGCTGTTTTTT.

The chain recombines TRBV27 with TRBJ2-1; no clear D gene. CDR1 is MNHEY, CDR2 SMNVEV, per germline (reference sequence). The V gene lost 7 bases and the J gene lost 0 bases, with 13 bases spanning the gap. This CDR3 has 15 amino acids. CDR3 residues: CASTLLPGSYNEQFF. In DNA form, the CDR3 reads TGTGCCAGCACCCTTCTACCAGGCTCCTACAATGAGCAGTTCTTC.

This chain links TRBV5-4 with TRBJ2-1; D is unresolved. CDR1 is SGHNT and CDR2 is YYREEE in the germline V gene (reference sequence). The CDR3 extends over 12 amino acids. Trimming removed 0 bases at V and 8 bases at J, with 6 bases between. CDR3: CASSLERDEQFF. CDR3 bases: TGTGCCAGCAGCTTGGAGCGAGATGAGCAGTTCTTC.

V is TRBV7-9 and J is TRBJ1-2; 7 bases fit TRBD1. Germline assignment: CDR1 SEHNR and CDR2 FQNEAQ (reference sequence). This CDR3 spans 13 amino acids. The trim removed 5 bases at V and 3 bases at J, leaving 3 bases unmatched. The CDR3 here is CASSRGQYYGYTF. Written as DNA, the CDR3 is TGTGCCAGCAGCCGGGGACAGTACTATGGCTACACCTTC.

This clone was detected only once. This rearrangement joins TRBV5-1 to TRBJ2-7; 10 bases line up with TRBD1. CDR1 is SGHRS and CDR2 is YFSETQ in the germline V gene. The junction had 7 bases not matched to a gene; V was cut back by 4 bases and J by 3 bases. The CDR3 loop spans 15 amino acids. This chain's CDR3 is CASSGNRDRGYEQYF. For the CDR3, the DNA is TGCGCCAGCAGCGGAAACCGGGACAGGGGCTACGAGCAGTACTTC.

This clone has a single count. This chain connects TRBV5-1 to TRBJ1-5; TRBD1 is a possible D gene (5 bases). Germline V CDR1 and CDR2: SGHRS, YFSETQ. This CDR3 contains 16 residues. V was shortened by 3 bases and J by 3 bases, with 16 bases between the two germline ends. CDR3 protein: CASSSRDGSYNQPQHF. In DNA, the CDR3 is TGCGCCAGCAGCTCCCGGGACGGTTCTTACAATCAGCCCCAGCATTTT.

The J gene is TRBJ2-7, the V gene TRBV4-3, with 8 bases that match TRBD2. Losses at the gene ends were 0 bases for V and 1 base for J; bases not matched to a gene: 11. This CDR3 is 18 amino acids long. Germline loops: CDR1 LGHNA, CDR2 YSLEER. The DNA for the CDR3 is TGCGCCAGCAGCCAAGATCCGCCCGGAGGCGGGAGGTCCTACGAGCAGTACTTC. Translation gives CASSQDPPGGGRSYEQYF.

J is TRBJ2-2 and V is TRBV25-1, with a weak D call TRBD2 (5 bases). The CDR3 loop spans 15 amino acids. The germline CDR1 and CDR2 sequences are MGHDK and SYGVNS. Deletions cut 7 bases from V and 1 base from J, with 13 bases between. CDR3 DNA sequence: TGTGCCAGCATGCGGGCAGTCGGGAACACCGGGGAGCTGTTTTTT. Translation gives CASMRAVGNTGELFF.

The chain uses TRBV5-1 and TRBJ2-1; 7 nucleotides match TRBD2. CDR3 length: 19 amino acids. Germline V gene lookup returns CDR1 SGHRS and CDR2 YFSETQ. The V segment lost 1 base and the J segment 0 bases; nucleotides outside the gene matches: 13. CDR3 sequence: CASSLRASGWTSSYNEQFF. The CDR3 nucleotides are TGCGCCAGCAGCTTGCGGGCTAGCGGTTGGACGAGCTCCTACAATGAGCAGTTCTTC.

The J gene is TRBJ2-1, the V gene TRBV18; 9 bases are shared with TRBD2. Unmatched junction bases numbered 7, after V lost 2 bases and J lost 8 bases. CDR1 KGHSH and CDR2 LQKENI come from the germline V gene. The CDR3 spans 15 residues. The CDR3 region has the DNA TGTGCCAGCTCACCATCGGTAGCGGGAGTCTATGAGCAGTTCTTC. Encoded protein: CASSPSVAGVYEQFF.

The J gene is TRBJ2-4, the V gene TRBV18; 11 nucleotides agree with TRBD2. CDR3 size: 16 residues. Trimming cost V 3 bases and J 3 bases; bases outside gene matches: 4. From germline, CDR1 is KGHSH and CDR2 LQKENI. The CDR3: CASSPLTSGNKNIQYF. The CDR3 DNA is TGTGCCAGCTCACCCCTGACTAGCGGGAACAAAAACATTCAGTACTTC.

The chain recombines TRBV6-1 with TRBJ2-7; either TRBD1 or TRBD2 may fit D (7 bases each). V was shortened by 3 bases and J by 5 bases, with 17 bases between the two germline ends. This CDR3 contains 15 residues. Germline values: CDR1 MNHNS, CDR2 SASEGT. For the CDR3, the DNA is TGTGCCAGCAGTGACAGGAGGGAGGGGGCGGACGAGCAGTACTTC. It yields the protein CASSDRREGADEQYF.

The DNA of the CDR3 is TGCGCCAGCAGAAGGGGAGACCAAGAGACCCAGTACTTC. Amino acids: CASRRGDQETQYF. This sequence joins TRBV5-1 and TRBJ2-5; D may match TRBD1 or TRBD2 (5 bases each). The ends were cut back, 5 bases at V and 0 bases at J, with 8 bases in the middle. The CDR3 consists of 13 residues. Per the germline V gene, CDR1 is SGHRS and CDR2 is YFSETQ.

The gene calls are TRBV19 and TRBJ2-7; a possible D gene is TRBD1 (6 bases). Germline CDR1 is LNHDA and CDR2 is SQIVND (reference sequence). Trimming cost V 1 base and J 3 bases, with 13 bases left between them. The CDR3 runs 15 residues. DNA for the CDR3: TGTGCCAGTAGTATAGGGTGGCAGGGGATCTACGAGCAGTACTTC. Its translation is CASSIGWQGIYEQYF.

The gene calls are TRBV5-4 and TRBJ2-5; D uncertain. Germline V CDR1 and CDR2: SGHNT, YYREEE (reference sequence). The CDR3 has 12 residues. Trimming shortened V by 4 bases and J by 0 bases, and 4 bases separated the two germline ends. For the CDR3, the DNA is TGTGCCAGCAGCCCGTACCAAGAGACCCAGTACTTC. Its protein is CASSPYQETQYF.

The rearrangement links TRBV5-1 to TRBJ2-1; TRBD1 agrees at 8 bases. The CDR3 is made up of 15 amino acids. Germline values: CDR1 SGHRS, CDR2 YFSETQ. Germline trimming cut 5 bases from V and 8 bases from J; bases unmatched to any gene: 12. As DNA, the CDR3 is TGCGCCAGCAGTCCGACAGGGGTAGGTTACGATGAGCAGTTCTTC. Amino acid sequence: CASSPTGVGYDEQFF.

The chain joins TRBV9 to TRBJ2-2; D is unresolved. There are 13 residues in the CDR3. With 1 base removed from V and 8 bases from J, the gap between germline ends came to 9 bases. In germline, CDR1 is SGDLS, CDR2 YYNGEE. This CDR3 reads CASSVNILGELFF. The DNA of the CDR3 is TGTGCCAGCAGCGTAAACATACTGGGGGAGCTGTTTTTT.

The CDR3: CASSLRGDRGYEQYF. The CDR3 nucleotides read TGTGCCAGCAGCTTACGTGGGGACAGGGGCTACGAGCAGTACTTC. The chain uses TRBV7-9 and TRBJ2-7, with 10 nucleotides matching TRBD1. From germline, CDR1 is SEHNR and CDR2 FQNEAQ (reference sequence). With 2 bases clipped from V and 3 bases from J, the junction kept 4 bases outside the gene matches. The CDR3 consists of 15 residues.

As for this clone: Other DNA sequences in the same sample also yield this CDR3. The V gene is TRBV6-1, the J gene TRBJ2-7; TRBD2 agrees at 9 bases. This CDR3 is 14 amino acids long. V trimming: 7 bases; J trimming: 0 bases; junction bases outside the gene matches: 4. The germline gives CDR1 MNHNS, CDR2 SASEGT. The CDR3 spells CASTGTSSSYEQYF. The CDR3 DNA sequence: TGTGCCAGCACTGGGACTAGCAGCTCCTACGAGCAGTACTTC.

Points on this clone: Mismatch with germline at one junction end may stem from a read error. V usage is TRBV6-6 and J usage is TRBJ1-1; 7 bases agree with TRBD1. The length of the CDR3 is 16 residues. Germline V gives CDR1 MNHNY, CDR2 SVGAGI (reference sequence). CDR3 sequence: CASHLTKGGLKTEAFF. In DNA, the CDR3 is TGTGCCAGTCACCTAACAAAAGGGGGCTTGAAGACTGAAGCTTTCTTT.

As regards this clone: Other DNA sequences of this sample code for an identical CDR3. The chain recombines TRBV6-1 with TRBJ2-7, with D unresolved. Per the germline V gene, CDR1 is MNHNS and CDR2 is SASEGT. CDR3 size: 13 residues. V was trimmed by 0 bases and J by 4 bases, leaving 7 bases between them. The CDR3 loop reads CASSEASGYEQYF. The DNA for the CDR3 is TGTGCCAGCAGTGAAGCTTCGGGTTACGAGCAGTACTTC.

The chain carries TRBV27 and TRBJ2-2; no definite D call. The germline gives CDR1 MNHEY, CDR2 SMNVEV (reference sequence). Trimming cost V 3 bases and J 7 bases, with 15 bases left between them. The CDR3 is 15 residues long. DNA of the CDR3: TGTGCCAGCAGTTTGGCCCCCACCGCGCTCGGGGAGCTGTTTTTT. Its translation is CASSLAPTALGELFF.

V and J are TRBV28 and TRBJ2-5, with 11 bases that match TRBD2. Trimming cost V 8 bases and J 1 base; bases outside gene matches: 6. This CDR3 is built from 15 residues. Germline V CDR1 and CDR2: MDHEN, SYDVKM. The CDR3 sequence is CASGIAGGPQETQYF. CDR3 in DNA: TGTGCCAGCGGAATAGCGGGAGGGCCCCAAGAGACCCAGTACTTC.

The gene calls are TRBV7-6 and TRBJ2-7; 9 nucleotides agree with TRBD2. The V segment lost 6 bases and the J segment 1 base; nucleotides outside the gene matches: 7. The CDR3 is 15 residues long. Per germline, CDR1 SGHVS and CDR2 FNYEAQ. The CDR3 nucleotides are TGTGCCAGCAGTTCAAGCGGGAGGAGTTCCTACGAGCAGTACTTC. It yields the protein CASSSSGRSSYEQYF.

The chain carries TRBV18 and TRBJ2-7, with TRBD1 matching 8 bases. CDR3 length equals 16 residues. J lost 3 bases, V lost 5 bases, and 12 bases had no gene match. Germline V gene sequence: CDR1 KGHSH, CDR2 LQKENI. The CDR3: CASSGPGTGYDYEQYF. CDR3 nucleotide sequence: TGTGCCAGCTCAGGACCCGGGACAGGTTACGACTACGAGCAGTACTTC.

V is TRBV5-1 and J is TRBJ2-7; 8 nucleotides agree with TRBD1. Germline V lookup: CDR1 SGHRS, CDR2 YFSETQ. With V trimmed by 4 bases and J by 2 bases, 8 bases remained unmatched. This CDR3 comprises 15 residues. In nucleotides, the CDR3 is TGCGCCAGCAGCCCCCGGCAGGGGGCCCCCTACGAGCAGTACTTC. Amino acids: CASSPRQGAPYEQYF.

The chain uses TRBV6-1 and TRBJ1-5; weak D call: TRBD1 (5 bases). The CDR3 runs to 13 residues. V was clipped by 2 bases and J by 5 bases, with 7 bases between them. CDR1 and CDR2 (germline): MNHNS, SASEGT. CDR3 sequence reads: CASSEMGHQPQHF. Here the CDR3 DNA reads TGTGCCAGCAGTGAAATGGGGCATCAGCCCCAGCATTTT.